This TCR beta chain was identified in a study of shared clonotypes between healthy human individuals (dated by TCRdb to 2018 to 2020). For context, the study as a whole: The cohort comprised two women and a few men aged 18 to 49 years. Per donor, three plates each were used for CD4 naive and CD4 memory, two for CD8 naive, and one for CD8 memory. Blood TCR repertoires of five healthy adults were deeply sequenced to estimate repertoire size and the extent of clonotype sharing between individuals. Libraries were prepared and TCR repertoires were sequenced by different laboratories using diverse techniques, in order to increase sequencing depth and limit assay-specific biases. Per donor, leukapheresis produced somewhere between about 0.8 and 9 billion PBMCs. Points the paper makes about the study in general: Sampling was limited to blood, and TCR repertoires in tissue likely differ from TCR repertoires in blood. Rarefaction of sorted-subset datasets indicated incomplete sequencing despite the large sequencing depth. Clonotypes shared by all four sorted-subset donors showed higher generation probabilities than non-shared clonotypes. Pairwise subsampling led to the expectation that sequencing depth would affect the degree of clonotype sharing among donors. The small number of donors limited the genetic and exposure-history diversity represented. Naive subsets generally had larger estimated clonotype richness than memory subsets. Approximately 5% of naive CD4, 3.5% of naive CD8, 2% to 2.5% of memory CD4, and 0.4% of memory CD8 clonotypes were shared across several donors.

Using the deep immunoSEQ assay, multiplex PCR amplified TCR CDR3 regions from genomic DNA. Extracted genomic DNA from each cell subset was spread evenly across all wells of several immunoSEQ 96-well plates, with each plate serving as a replicate. For sorted subsets, about 220 ng of genomic DNA, equivalent to some 30,000 T cell genomes, went into each replicate PCR. Purified libraries were measured with a Qubit 3.0 fluorometer, size-checked on a Bioanalyzer 2100, and measured again with the KAPA Library Quantification kit. Every immunoSEQ 96-well plate was sequenced on a dedicated single-read 150-cycle Illumina NextSeq 550 flow cell. On the study's bioinformatics: Because the immunoSEQ output held only junctional sequences and lacked quality scores, the filtering could not match the filtering applied to full-length reads. To assign V/J genes and CDR3, sequences were annotated using PyIR, a Python wrapper for IgBLAST v1.9, with IMGT germline references. Reads were filtered out if the reads had weak V/J assignments (E-value above 1e-6), no CDR3, stop codons, out-of-frame junctions, or ambiguous translated residues. A V3J clonotype was defined by an identical inferred V gene, J gene, and CDR3 amino acid sequence. The percentage overlap between two repertoires was calculated by dividing the number of shared unique clonotypes by the size of the smaller repertoire. Richness of each repertoire was evaluated using RTK rarefaction, the Chao1 estimator, and Recon v2.1 estimates of unobserved clonotypes. For all TCRbeta clonotypes obtained by the gDNA method from a few donors, generation probabilities were computed with OLGA. TCRdb stores this immuneACCESS table with in-frame sequences only. Part of the clones is absent; in the studies checked, under half of the shortfall reflects unresolved V genes, and no reason is known for the rest. Clone size and V and J calls were adopted from that table, with D and trimming inferred from the DNA. The sample table holds around 2.3 million clones, of which approximately 94% were seen once. Around 0.13% of the sample comes from the top ten.

Healthy HIV-negative adults with no recently reported acute infections or vaccinations were included as donors. Only Caucasian adults living in Nashville, Tennessee, USA were represented among the donors. CD4+ T cells were enriched through magnetic negative selection, after which naive cells were positively selected on CD45RA and the remaining negative fraction served as the memory subset. Blood was collected by leukapheresis, and PBMCs were isolated by Ficoll-Histopaque density gradient centrifugation and then cryopreserved in liquid nitrogen vapor phase. Analytical flow cytometry was used to check the purity and quantity of every magnetically sorted T cell population. Genomic DNA was isolated from every sorted fraction and measured by UV absorbance on a Nanodrop 2000c. Notes on this clone: Its recognized antigen is unknown. No clone much larger than this one lies a single base away; base qualities are absent.

The germline V gene (reference sequence) yields SGHAT for CDR1 and FQDESV for CDR2. The CDR3 runs 13 residues from the cysteine to the phenylalanine. The kept DNA is CDR3 alone, 39 bases in frame from the first base. Germline trimming amounts to 3 bases on V and 3 bases on J, with 2 as the count of junction bases outside the gene matches. The V and J segments used are TRBV11-1 and TRBJ2-7; TRBD2 lines up with 7 middle nucleotides. Sequencing used naive CD4+ T cells sorted from blood. Interpreted using the paper, the cell subset or site label stands for: CD45RA+ positively selected. The receptor's source is a man between 18 and 35 years old in good health. The DNA sequence is given as TGTGCCAGCAGCTTTGGGGGGGTCTACGAGCAGTACTTC. Its amino acids are CASSFGGVYEQYF.